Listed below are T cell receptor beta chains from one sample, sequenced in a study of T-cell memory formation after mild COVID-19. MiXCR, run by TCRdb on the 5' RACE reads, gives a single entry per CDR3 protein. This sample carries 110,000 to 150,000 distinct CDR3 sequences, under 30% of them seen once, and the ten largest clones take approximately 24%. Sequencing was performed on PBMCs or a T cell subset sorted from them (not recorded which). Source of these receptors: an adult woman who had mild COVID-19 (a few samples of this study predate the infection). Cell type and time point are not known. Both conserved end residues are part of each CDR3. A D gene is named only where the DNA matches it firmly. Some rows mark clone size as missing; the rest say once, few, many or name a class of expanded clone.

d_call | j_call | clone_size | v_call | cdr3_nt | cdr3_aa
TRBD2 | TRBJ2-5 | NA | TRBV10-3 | TGTGCCATCAGTGAGTCTGTCCTAGCGGGGGGCCGGGAGACCCAGTACTTC | CAISESVLAGGRETQYF
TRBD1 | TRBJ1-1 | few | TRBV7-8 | TGTGCCAGCAGCACAGGGGACGTGAACACTGAAGCTTTCTTT | CASSTGDVNTEAFF
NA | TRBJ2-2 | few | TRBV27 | TGTGCCAGCAGTTTCTCACGGGGGGAGCTGTTTTTT | CASSFSRGELFF
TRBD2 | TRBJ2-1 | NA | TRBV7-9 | TGTGCCAGCAGCTTTCCGGGACGGAGGAGCGGGGGTGAGCAGTTCTTC | CASSFPGRRSGGEQFF
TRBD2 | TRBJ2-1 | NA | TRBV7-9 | TGTGCCAGCAGCGCCGTAGCGGGAGCCGATGAGCAGTTCTTC | CASSAVAGADEQFF
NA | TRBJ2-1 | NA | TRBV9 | TGTGCCAGCAGCGTAGGCGGTCGGGAGCAGTTCTTC | CASSVGGREQFF
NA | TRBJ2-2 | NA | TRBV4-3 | TGCGCCAGCAGCCAAGATAGACAGCGCGGTACCGGGGAGCTGTTTTTT | CASSQDRQRGTGELFF
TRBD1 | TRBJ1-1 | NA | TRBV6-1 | TGTGCCAGCAACAGGGGTAGCACTGAAGCTTTCTTT | CASNRGSTEAFF
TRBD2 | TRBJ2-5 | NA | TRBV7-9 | TGTGCCAGCAGCTCCCGGACTAGCGGGGGGGCCTGGGAGACCCAGTACTTC | CASSSRTSGGAWETQYF
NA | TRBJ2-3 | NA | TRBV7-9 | TGTGCCAGCAGCTATCGAGGGGGGTCAGGCACAGATACGCAGTATTTT | CASSYRGGSGTDTQYF
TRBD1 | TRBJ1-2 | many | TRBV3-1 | TGTGCCAGCAGCCAACAGAGGCCTACTGCCGGGACAGGGAACTATGGCTACACCTTC | CASSQQRPTAGTGNYGYTF
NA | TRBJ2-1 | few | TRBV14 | TGTGCCAGCAGCCACCGACTGTCCTCCTACAATGAGCAGTTCTTC | CASSHRLSSYNEQFF
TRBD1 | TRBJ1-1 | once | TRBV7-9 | TGTGCCAGCAGCTTGCAGACAGGGGGCGCGACTGAAGCTTTCTTT | CASSLQTGGATEAFF
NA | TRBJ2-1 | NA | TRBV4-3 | TGCGCCAGCAGCCAAGCCTCGGCACCCTACAATGAGCAGTTCTTC | CASSQASAPYNEQFF
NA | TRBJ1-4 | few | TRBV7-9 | TGTGCCAGCAGCTCCACAGGGAGTGAGGATGAAAAACTGTTTTTT | CASSSTGSEDEKLFF
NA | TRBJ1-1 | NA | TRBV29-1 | TGCAGCGTTCGGGGAGGGGAATCGGAAGGCACTGAAGCTTTCTTT | CSVRGGESEGTEAFF
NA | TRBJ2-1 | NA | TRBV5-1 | TGCGCCAGCAGCTTGGGCAGGGGTAATGATGAGCAGTTCTTC | CASSLGRGNDEQFF
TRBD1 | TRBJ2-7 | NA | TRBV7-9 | TGTGCCAGCAGCTTAGTTGGGGGTAAAGGGGACAGAATGCACCACCGGACCTACGAGCAGTACTTC | CASSLVGGKGDRMHHRTYEQYF
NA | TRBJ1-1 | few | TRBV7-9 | TGTGCCAGCAGTCTCATCGAGAGCACTGAAGCTTTCTTT | CASSLIESTEAFF
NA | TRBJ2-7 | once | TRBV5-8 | TGTGCCAGCATCCGGACAGACTACGAGCAGTACTTC | CASIRTDYEQYF
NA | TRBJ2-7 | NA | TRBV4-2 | TGTGCCAGCAGCCAACCGCAGGGGCCCGACCGATCCTACGAGCAGTACTTC | CASSQPQGPDRSYEQYF
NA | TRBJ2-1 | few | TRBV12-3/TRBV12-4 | TGTGCCAGCAGTTTGGGGGGAACCCTGAATGAGCAGTTCTTC | CASSLGGTLNEQFF
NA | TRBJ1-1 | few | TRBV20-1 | TGCAGTGCTAGAGATCGGGGGTCTGAAGCTTTCTTT | CSARDRGSEAFF
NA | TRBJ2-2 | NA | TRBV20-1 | TGCAGTGCTAGAGATTTCAGAGGGGGAGAAATGGCCGGGGAGCTGTTTTTT | CSARDFRGGEMAGELFF
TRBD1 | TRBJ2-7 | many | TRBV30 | TGTGCCTGGAGTTGGGGACAGCCCTTGGGGGAGCAGTACTTC | CAWSWGQPLGEQYF
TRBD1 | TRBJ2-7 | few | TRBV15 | TGTGCCACCAGCAGAGACCGGACAGGGGGCAGATACGAGCAGTACTTC | CATSRDRTGGRYEQYF
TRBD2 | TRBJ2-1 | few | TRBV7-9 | TGTGCCAGCAGGTCTCCGGGAGGGCGGGATGAGCAGTTCTTC | CASRSPGGRDEQFF
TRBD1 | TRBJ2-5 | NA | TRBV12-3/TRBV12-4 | TGTGCCAGCAGTTGGACAGGGGGTGAGACCCAGTACTTC | CASSWTGGETQYF
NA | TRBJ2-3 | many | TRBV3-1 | TGTGCCAGCAGCCACGGCAGGGTGACAGATACGCAGTATTTT | CASSHGRVTDTQYF
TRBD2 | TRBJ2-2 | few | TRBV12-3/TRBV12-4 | TGTGCCAGCAGCCCTGGACTAGCGGGGCCCCCAGGGGAGCTGTTTTTT | CASSPGLAGPPGELFF
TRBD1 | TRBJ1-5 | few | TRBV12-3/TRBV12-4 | TGTGCCAGCAGTTTGGGGACAGGCCTCAATCAGCCCCAGCATTTT | CASSLGTGLNQPQHF
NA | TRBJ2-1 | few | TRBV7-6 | TGTGCCAGCAGCTTAGGGCCCGGGACAATTTTTTACAATGAGCAGTTCTTC | CASSLGPGTIFYNEQFF
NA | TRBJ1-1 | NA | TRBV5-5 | TGTGCCAGCAGCTTCGACACCAGTTACACTGAAGCTTTCTTT | CASSFDTSYTEAFF
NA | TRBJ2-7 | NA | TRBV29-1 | TGCAGCGTTGAAGGGAAAACCTACGAGCAGTACTTC | CSVEGKTYEQYF
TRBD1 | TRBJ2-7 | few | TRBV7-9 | TGTGCCAGCAGCTCACAGGACAGGGGGGACTCCTACGAGCAGTACTTC | CASSSQDRGDSYEQYF
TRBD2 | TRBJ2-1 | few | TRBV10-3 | TGTGCCATCAGTGAACTCACTAGCGGGAGGATGAACGAGCAGTTCTTC | CAISELTSGRMNEQFF
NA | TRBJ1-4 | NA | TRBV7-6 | TGTGCCAGCAGCCCCAGAGGGCAGGGAGGCCCTGAAAAACTGTTTTTT | CASSPRGQGGPEKLFF
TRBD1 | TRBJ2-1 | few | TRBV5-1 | TGCGCCAGCAGCACTGCTCAGGGGGTACGTGAGCAGTTCTTC | CASSTAQGVREQFF
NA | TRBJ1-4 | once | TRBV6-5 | TGTGCCAGCAGTAAAGGTGGTGGATATGAAAAACTGTTTTTT | CASSKGGGYEKLFF
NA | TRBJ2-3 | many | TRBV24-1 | TGTGCCACCAGTGATTTAAGGGGAACAGATACGCAGTATTTT | CATSDLRGTDTQYF
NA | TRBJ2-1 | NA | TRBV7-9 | TGTGCCAGCAGCCCATCACAGGACTACTACTCCTACAATGAGCAGTTCTTC | CASSPSQDYYSYNEQFF
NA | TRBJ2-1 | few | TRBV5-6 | TGTGCCAGCAGCTTGGAGGGAATTGGGGGGATCGACAATGAGCAGTTCTTC | CASSLEGIGGIDNEQFF
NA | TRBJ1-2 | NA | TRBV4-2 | TGTGCCAGCAGCCAACCGGGAATTAACTATGGCTACACCTTC | CASSQPGINYGYTF
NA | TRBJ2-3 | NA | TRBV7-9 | TGTGCCAGCAGCCCCCCAAGGACAGAAAGCACAGATACGCAGTATTTT | CASSPPRTESTDTQYF
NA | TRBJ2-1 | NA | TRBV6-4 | TGTGCCAGCAGTGACGGCTCCTACAATGAGCAGTTCTTC | CASSDGSYNEQFF
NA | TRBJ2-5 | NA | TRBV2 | TGTGCCAGCAGCGCGTGGAAAGAGACAGCTTATCAAGAGACCCAGTACTTC | CASSAWKETAYQETQYF
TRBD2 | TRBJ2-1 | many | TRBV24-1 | TGTGCCACCAGTGATTTCCCTATAGCGGGGGAAGGCAATGAGCAGTTCTTC | CATSDFPIAGEGNEQFF
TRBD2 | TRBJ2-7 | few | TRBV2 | TGTGCCAGCAGTGACCTCATAACTAGCGGGAGTTGGTACGAGCAGTACTTC | CASSDLITSGSWYEQYF
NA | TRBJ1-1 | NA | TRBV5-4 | TGTGCCAGCAGCTACCGGGGCACTGAAGCTTTCTTT | CASSYRGTEAFF
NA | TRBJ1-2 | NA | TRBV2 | TGTGCCAGCAAAGGACAGACTAACTATGGCTACACCTTC | CASKGQTNYGYTF
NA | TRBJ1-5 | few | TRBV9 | TGTGCCAGCAGCGACGACAGCTCCAATCAGCCCCAGCATTTT | CASSDDSSNQPQHF
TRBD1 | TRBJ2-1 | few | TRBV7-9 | TGTGCCAGCAGCCCACCCGGGACAGTGACCTACAATGAGCAGTTCTTC | CASSPPGTVTYNEQFF
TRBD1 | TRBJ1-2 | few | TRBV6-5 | TGTGCCAGCAGCCTAGGACAGGGTCCCTCTAACTATGGCTACACCTTC | CASSLGQGPSNYGYTF
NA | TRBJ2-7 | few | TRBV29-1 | TGCAGCGTAGAACAGGGAGAGGGGCAGTACTTC | CSVEQGEGQYF
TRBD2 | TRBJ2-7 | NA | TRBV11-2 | TGTGCCAGCAGCCTCACGGGACTAGCGGACTACGAGCAGTACTTC | CASSLTGLADYEQYF